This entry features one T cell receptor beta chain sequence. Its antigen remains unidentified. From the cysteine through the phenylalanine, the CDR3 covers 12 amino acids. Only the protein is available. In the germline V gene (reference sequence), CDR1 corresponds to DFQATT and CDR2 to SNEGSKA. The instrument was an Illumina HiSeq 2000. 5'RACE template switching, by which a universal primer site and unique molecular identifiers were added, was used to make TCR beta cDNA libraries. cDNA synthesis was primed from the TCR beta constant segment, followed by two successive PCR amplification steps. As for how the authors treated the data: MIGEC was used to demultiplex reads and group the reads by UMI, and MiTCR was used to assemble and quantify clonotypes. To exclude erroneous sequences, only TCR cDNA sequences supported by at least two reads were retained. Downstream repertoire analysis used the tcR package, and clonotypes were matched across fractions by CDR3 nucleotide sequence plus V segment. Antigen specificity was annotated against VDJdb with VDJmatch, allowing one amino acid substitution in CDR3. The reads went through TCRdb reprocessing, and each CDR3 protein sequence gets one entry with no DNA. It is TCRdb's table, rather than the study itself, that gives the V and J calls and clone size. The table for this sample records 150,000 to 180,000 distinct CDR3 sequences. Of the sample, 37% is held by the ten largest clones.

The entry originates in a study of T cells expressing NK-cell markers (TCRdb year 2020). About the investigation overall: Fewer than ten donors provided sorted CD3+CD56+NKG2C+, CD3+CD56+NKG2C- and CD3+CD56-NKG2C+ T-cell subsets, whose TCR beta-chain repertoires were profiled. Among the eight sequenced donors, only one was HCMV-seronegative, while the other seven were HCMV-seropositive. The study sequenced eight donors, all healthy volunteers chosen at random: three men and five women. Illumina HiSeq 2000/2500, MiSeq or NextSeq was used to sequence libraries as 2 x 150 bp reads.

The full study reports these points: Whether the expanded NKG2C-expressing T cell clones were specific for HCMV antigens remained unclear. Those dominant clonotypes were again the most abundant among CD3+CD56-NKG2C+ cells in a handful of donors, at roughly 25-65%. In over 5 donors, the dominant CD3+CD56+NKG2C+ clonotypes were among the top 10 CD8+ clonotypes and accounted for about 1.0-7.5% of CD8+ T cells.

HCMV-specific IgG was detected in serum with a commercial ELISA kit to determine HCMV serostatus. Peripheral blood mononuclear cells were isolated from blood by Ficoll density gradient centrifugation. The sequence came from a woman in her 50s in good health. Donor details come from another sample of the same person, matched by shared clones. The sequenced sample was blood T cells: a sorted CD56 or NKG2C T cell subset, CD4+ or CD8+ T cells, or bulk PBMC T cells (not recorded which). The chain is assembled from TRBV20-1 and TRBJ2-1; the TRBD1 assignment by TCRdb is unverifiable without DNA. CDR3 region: CSAPGSYNEQFF.